This TCR beta chain stems from a study of regulatory T cells in long-lasting Graves disease. The time point here: newly diagnosed GD, antithyroid drugs for less than 3 months. PBMC-extracted RNA yielded the TCR library. Arm-PCR with iRepertoire HTBI primers amplified the CDR3 regions for these TCR beta libraries. TCRdb re-derived calls from the multiplex PCR reads in MiXCR, one entry per CDR3 protein. The table has about 430,000 distinct CDR3 sequences, about 15% seen once. This clonotype was counted at least ten times. This CDR3 contains 14 residues. V shed 5 bases and J shed 13 bases, with 20 bases lying between them. The germline CDR1 and CDR2 sequences are SGHAT and FQNNGV. The same data also contributed to another study, on T cells in Graves' hyperthyroidism and ophthalmopathy. As reported in that work: Blood also showed most of the thyroid clonotypes that were expanded above 0.001.

This specimen consisted of peripheral blood mononuclear cells (PBMCs), obtained at new diagnosis, from a patient treated with antithyroid drugs. The chain recombines TRBV11-2 with TRBJ1-4, with a possible D match to TRBD1 (5 bases). This clonotype was sampled from a woman aged 40 to 49 with Graves disease. The CDR3 bases are TGTGCCAGCAGCATCCTCCGCCATCCAGGGAGACTGTTTTTT. Its translation: CASSILRHPGRLFF.